What follows are 13 T cell receptor beta chains derived from one specimen sequenced in a study of cytomegalovirus exposure and HLA in healthy donors. 60 Vbeta and 13 Jbeta primers were used in PCR. Clones were read by immunoSEQ multiplex PCR, and TCRdb kept only the in-frame ones, dropping some. The table has about 99,000 clones, 70% to 80% seen once. The source material was PBMCs. These receptors were obtained from a male donor in good health and CMV-seropositive.

This clone came up a few times. The gene calls are TRBV19 and TRBJ1-5, with 9 bases lining up with TRBD1. V gave up 10 bases and J gave up 0 bases; unmatched junction bases: 7. CDR1 and CDR2 from the germline V gene are LNHDA and SQIVND (reference sequence). This CDR3 has 15 amino acids. The CDR3 sequence is CATHGTGLSNQPQHF. For the CDR3, the DNA is TGTGCCACCCACGGGACAGGGCTTAGCAATCAGCCCCAGCATTTT. Together with reference TRBV19 and TRBJ1-5, the CDR3 gives the full variable domain: DGGITQSPKYLFRKEGQNVTLSCEQNLNHDAMYWYRQDPGQGLRLIYYSQIVNDFQKGDIAEGYSVSREKKESFPLTVTSAQKNPTAFYLCATHGTGLSNQPQHFGDGTRLSIL.

V usage is TRBV30 and J usage is TRBJ1-3, with TRBD1 identical over 7 bases. The V and J ends lost 0 bases and 4 bases, in that order; junction bases with no gene match: 3. Germline CDR1 is GTSNPN and CDR2 is SVGIG (reference sequence). This CDR3 spans 14 amino acids. The DNA for the CDR3 is TGTGCCTGGAGTGTACAGGGGCCAGGAAACACCATATATTTT. Amino acids: CAWSVQGPGNTIYF.

V gene TRBV6-5 combines with J gene TRBJ2-1; possible D gene TRBD1, 5 bases. With 2 bases removed from V and 3 bases from J, the gap between germline ends came to 11 bases. The CDR3 runs to 15 residues. CDR1 and CDR2 (germline): MNHEY, SVGAGI. CDR3 in amino acids: CASSYQGSNYNEQFF. CDR3 bases: TGTGCCAGCAGTTACCAGGGATCCAACTACAATGAGCAGTTCTTC.

The rearrangement links TRBV5-1 to TRBJ2-7; tentatively, D is TRBD1 (5 bases). The germline V and J ends were trimmed by 0 bases and 4 bases, with 11 bases remaining between them. CDR1 and CDR2 (germline): SGHRS, YFSETQ. The CDR3 spans 14 residues. This CDR3 is CASSLDGAGYEQYF. In nucleotides, the CDR3 is TGCGCCAGCAGCTTGGATGGGGCAGGTTACGAGCAGTACTTC.

The chain has TRBV5-6 and TRBJ2-4; TRBD2 matches at 8 bases. Unmatched junction bases numbered 8, after V lost 7 bases and J lost 8 bases. There are 13 residues in the CDR3. The germline CDR1 and CDR2 sequences are SGHDT and YYEEEE. Written as DNA, the CDR3 is TGTGCCAGCGGGCAGGCGGGGGGTGACATTCAGTACTTC. Protein product: CASGQAGGDIQYF. The complete variable domain, with remaining parts taken from reference TRBV5-6 and TRBJ2-4, reads DAGVTQSPTHLIKTRGQQVTLRCSPKSGHDTVSWYQQALGQGPQFIFQYYEEEERQRGNFPDRFSGHQFPNYSSELNVNALLLGDSALYLCASGQAGGDIQYFGAGTRLSVL.

The V and J genes are TRBV5-6 and TRBJ2-1, with D tentatively TRBD1 (6 bases). CDR3 length equals 13 residues. Germline V gene lookup returns CDR1 SGHDT and CDR2 YYEEEE. V was cut by 0 bases and J by 10 bases, with 11 bases left in between. The CDR3 DNA reads TGTGCCAGCAGCTTGGACAGGGATGAAGAGCAGTTCTTC. Translated: CASSLDRDEEQFF. Full variable domain (remainder filled in from reference TRBV5-6 and TRBJ2-1): DAGVTQSPTHLIKTRGQQVTLRCSPKSGHDTVSWYQQALGQGPQFIFQYYEEEERQRGNFPDRFSGHQFPNYSSELNVNALLLGDSALYLCASSLDRDEEQFFGPGTRLTVL.

The J gene is TRBJ2-1, the V gene TRBV7-9; D may be TRBD2 (5 bases). The CDR3 consists of 13 residues. V shed 1 base and J shed 9 bases, with 10 bases lying between them. Germline V gene sequence: CDR1 SEHNR, CDR2 FQNEAQ (reference sequence). CDR3 protein: CASSLDIRGEQFF. The CDR3 DNA reads TGTGCCAGCAGCTTAGACATCCGGGGTGAGCAGTTCTTC.

J is TRBJ2-5 and V is TRBV6-1; possible D gene TRBD2, 6 bases. Germline-derived CDR1 and CDR2 are MNHNS and SASEGT. The germline V and J ends were trimmed by 6 bases and 5 bases, with 19 bases remaining between them. The CDR3 consists of 15 residues. In nucleotides, the CDR3 is TGTGCCAGCAGCCAACAGCTTAGCGGAGGGGAGACCCAGTACTTC. This translates into CASSQQLSGGETQYF.

The chain is built from TRBV7-3 and TRBJ1-2; D call uncertain. The CDR3 is 13 residues long. The ends were cut back, 4 bases at V and 4 bases at J, with 10 bases in the middle. Germline V gene sequence: CDR1 SGHTA, CDR2 FQGTGA. The CDR3 DNA sequence: TGTGCCAGCAGCTACCTAGCGGGCTATGGCTACACCTTC. Residues: CASSYLAGYGYTF.

The V and J genes are TRBV29-1 and TRBJ1-2, with 7 bases identical to TRBD1. The CDR3 loop spans 13 amino acids. J gave up 6 bases and V 7 bases, and 11 bases lay outside the gene matches. Germline CDR1 SQVTM, CDR2 ANQGSEA. CDR3 amino acids: CSAEDRPLNGYTF. The CDR3, as DNA: TGCAGCGCGGAGGACAGGCCCTTGAATGGCTACACCTTC.

The chain combines TRBV7-8 with TRBJ2-1, with D perhaps TRBD1 (6 bases). Germline CDR1 reads SGHVS; CDR2 reads FQNEAQ. Trimming left V 2 bases short and J 2 bases short, with 10 bases between. The CDR3 runs to 15 residues. The CDR3 bases are TGTGCCAGCAGCTTACGGACAGTCACCTACAATGAGCAGTTCTTC. This gives the protein CASSLRTVTYNEQFF.

Concerning this clone itself: The same CDR3 arises from other DNA sequences in this sample as well. V and J are TRBV7-9 and TRBJ1-2; 10 nucleotides align to TRBD1. Germline assignment: CDR1 SEHNR and CDR2 FQNEAQ (reference sequence). The CDR3 contains 14 residues. V lost 4 bases, J lost 2 bases, and 1 base stayed unmatched. CDR3 nucleotides: TGTGCCAGCAGCTCGGGACAGGGGAACTATGGCTACACCTTC. Its protein product is CASSSGQGNYGYTF.

This clone occurred a few times. Other nucleotide sequences from this sample produce the same CDR3. The chain couples TRBV5-1 to TRBJ1-2, with 9 positions matching TRBD1. The junction had 1 base not matched to a gene; V was cut back by 2 bases and J by 2 bases. The germline gives CDR1 SGHRS, CDR2 YFSETQ. CDR3 length: 14 residues. CDR3 sequence (DNA): TGCGCCAGCAGCTTAGGACAGGGGAACTATGGCTACACCTTC. Its protein product is CASSLGQGNYGYTF.